Below are 28 T cell receptor beta chains sequenced from a single sample in a study of T cell clusters in autoimmune cytopenias. Each sample's input was roughly 270 ng genomic DNA, some 34,000 genome equivalents. TRB rearrangements were amplified by touch-down multiplex PCR with mixed TRB-A/B primers. TCRdb re-analyzed the multiplex PCR reads; it lists each CDR3 protein once, without DNA. This listing includes some 4,100 distinct CDR3 sequences. The same sample was also used in a study of T cell repertoires in aging, cancer and after chemotherapy.

Sequenced: peripheral blood. These TCRs come from a human donor in good health.

The CDR3 loop reads CASSLVPGQGRGTEAFF. This chain links TRBV12-3 or TRBV12-4 with TRBJ1-1; TCRdb's D call of TRBD1 is untestable without DNA. The length of the CDR3 is 17 residues.

The gene calls are TRBV11-2 and TRBJ2-7; TCRdb lists TRBD2, though no DNA is available to test this call. This CDR3 spans 14 amino acids. Germline CDR1 and CDR2: SGHAT and FQNNGV. The CDR3 here is CASSGTAVSYEQYF.

Judged by frequency, this clonotype is medium-sized. The chain couples TRBV30 to TRBJ2-7; TCRdb reports TRBD1, a call that lacks DNA to check it against. The CDR3 consists of 15 residues. Germline V gene sequence: CDR1 GTSNPN, CDR2 SVGIG (reference sequence). The chain's CDR3 is CAWSGSGTGGYEQYF.

This clonotype is classed as medium-sized by frequency. The V call is TRBV29-1, the J call TRBJ1-4; the D gene TCRdb calls, TRBD1, cannot be checked with no DNA. CDR1 SQVTM and CDR2 ANQGSEA come from the germline V gene. This CDR3 region has 14 residues. The CDR3 loop is CSVSGTGSNEKLFF.

This clonotype shows up as medium-sized by frequency. The V call is TRBV27, the J call TRBJ1-6; TCRdb lists TRBD1, though no DNA is available to test this call. Germline V gives CDR1 MNHEY, CDR2 SMNVEV (reference sequence). CDR3 length: 14 amino acids. CDR3 protein: CASRPGARNSPLHF.

The chain carries TRBV6-2 or TRBV6-3 and TRBJ1-6; with no DNA, the TCRdb D assignment of TRBD1 cannot be verified. The germline gives CDR1 MNHEY, CDR2 SVGEGT. There are 19 residues in the CDR3. CDR3 protein: CASSSTGTGHSSYNSPLHF.

By frequency, this clonotype is medium-sized. V and J are TRBV12-3 or TRBV12-4 and TRBJ1-6; TCRdb selects TRBD1, and the lack of DNA leaves this call unchecked. The length of the CDR3 is 15 residues. CDR3 sequence reads: CASSLGTGSGAPLHF.

This clonotype ranks as medium-sized in terms of frequency. The chain uses TRBV30 and TRBJ2-7; TCRdb indicates TRBD1, and absent DNA this call remains unverified. The CDR3 is 13 residues long. Germline lookup yields CDR1 GTSNPN and CDR2 SVGIG (reference sequence). This CDR3 reads CAWGRDRDYEQYF.

This clonotype shows up as medium-sized (0.01 to 0.1%) by frequency. The chain carries TRBV19 and TRBJ1-3. There are 13 residues in the CDR3. The germline CDR1 and CDR2 sequences are LNHDA and SQIVND (reference sequence). CDR3: CATAEFSGNTIYF.

V is TRBV2 and J is TRBJ1-1; TCRdb designates TRBD1, a call that cannot be tested without DNA. CDR3 size: 14 residues. Germline CDR1 reads SNHLY; CDR2 reads FYNNEI. CDR3 residues: CASSITGGMTEAFF.

Judged by frequency, this clonotype is medium-sized. The chain has TRBV14 and TRBJ1-3. The germline V gene encodes CDR1 SGHDN and CDR2 FVKESK. CDR3 length equals 16 residues. CDR3 sequence reads: CASSPTGGGSGNTIYF. The full variable domain, with the rest looked up from reference TRBV14 and TRBJ1-3, is EAGVTQFPSHSVIEKGQTVTLRCDPISGHDNLYWYRRVMGKEIKFLLHFVKESKQDESGMPNNRFLAERTGGTYSTLKVQPAELEDSGVYFCASSPTGGGSGNTIYFGEGSWLTVV.

This clonotype is deemed medium-sized by its frequency. V is TRBV6-1 and J is TRBJ1-2; TCRdb reports TRBD1, a call that lacks DNA to check it against. Germline assignment: CDR1 MNHNS and CDR2 SASEGT. CDR3 length equals 13 residues. CDR3 amino acids: CASSMDRDYGYTF.

The V gene is TRBV19, the J gene TRBJ2-7; TCRdb returns TRBD1, unconfirmable since there is no DNA. CDR3 length equals 15 residues. CDR1 is LNHDA and CDR2 is SQIVND in the germline V gene (reference sequence). The CDR3 here is CASSPSAGSGNEQYF.

The gene calls are TRBV7-2 and TRBJ2-3. Germline values: CDR1 SGHTA, CDR2 FQGNSA. This CDR3 region has 13 residues. The CDR3: CASSLRNPDTQYF.

This chain uses TRBV12-3 or TRBV12-4 with TRBJ1-1. The length of the CDR3 is 14 residues. This CDR3 is CASSLAMEVVEAFF.

This clonotype is medium-sized by frequency. The chain carries TRBV15 and TRBJ2-7; TCRdb's D call of TRBD1 is untestable without DNA. This CDR3 has 15 residues. Germline V gives CDR1 LNHNV, CDR2 YYDKDF (reference sequence). CDR3 loop: CATSRLLDSNYEQYF.

This clonotype is identified as medium-sized from frequency. The chain is built from TRBV5-1 and TRBJ2-2; the D gene TCRdb calls, TRBD1, cannot be checked with no DNA. Looked up from germline, CDR1 is SGHRS and CDR2 is YFSETQ. The CDR3 contains 14 residues. The CDR3 loop reads CASSGRGPDGELFF.

In terms of frequency, this clonotype is medium-sized (0.01 to 0.1%). The chain is built from TRBV30 and TRBJ2-5; TCRdb selects TRBD1, and the lack of DNA leaves this call unchecked. Germline V gene data show CDR1 as GTSNPN and CDR2 as SVGIG (reference sequence). There are 14 residues in the CDR3. This chain's CDR3 is CAWSTGGRVPTQYF.

CDR3 sequence reads: CASGLVPGFYGYTF. This chain uses TRBV12-3 or TRBV12-4 with TRBJ1-2; TCRdb's D gene call, TRBD1, goes unchecked for lack of DNA. This CDR3 region has 14 residues.

Frequency places this clonotype as medium-sized. The chain combines TRBV24-1 with TRBJ2-3; TCRdb designates TRBD1, a call that cannot be tested without DNA. CDR1 and CDR2 (germline): KGHDR, SFDVKD. There are 13 residues in the CDR3. This CDR3 reads CATRQGATDTQYF.

Frequency places this clonotype as medium-sized (0.01 to 0.1%). This chain connects TRBV6-4 to TRBJ2-1; TCRdb selects TRBD1, and the lack of DNA leaves this call unchecked. The CDR3 runs 14 residues. Germline V CDR1 and CDR2: MRHNA, SNTAGT. The CDR3 region is CASKPRQGSNEQFF.

This clonotype is identified as medium-sized from frequency. This chain connects TRBV6-5 to TRBJ1-6; without DNA, the TCRdb call of TRBD1 cannot be checked. Germline assignment: CDR1 MNHEY and CDR2 SVGAGI. The CDR3 consists of 17 residues. The CDR3 sequence is CASRGTRPSSYNSPLHF.

This rearrangement joins TRBV10-3 to TRBJ2-7; checking the TCRdb D call of TRBD2 is not possible without DNA. Germline loops: CDR1 ENHRY, CDR2 SYGVKD. The length of the CDR3 is 13 residues. The CDR3 spells CAISDPAAYEQYF.

This clonotype shows up as medium-sized by frequency. The rearrangement uses TRBV5-4 and TRBJ1-3. This CDR3 is 14 amino acids long. CDR1 is SGHNT, CDR2 YYREEE, per germline (reference sequence). CDR3 sequence reads: CASSEQGSGNTIYF.

This clonotype is deemed medium-sized by its frequency. The CDR3 sequence: CASRWRQSTDTQYF. This chain uses TRBV19 with TRBJ2-3; TCRdb proposes TRBD1, but this gene call is untestable without DNA. This CDR3 spans 14 amino acids. CDR1 is LNHDA, CDR2 SQIVND, per germline (reference sequence).

The chain is built from TRBV19 and TRBJ1-1; as DNA is missing, the TRBD1 call by TCRdb cannot be tested. The CDR3 contains 11 residues. The germline V gene has CDR1 LNHDA and CDR2 SQIVND (reference sequence). CDR3 protein: CASPPVGEAFF.

According to its frequency, this clonotype is medium-sized. The chain couples TRBV5-4 to TRBJ2-3; TCRdb indicates TRBD2, and absent DNA this call remains unverified. Germline-derived CDR1 and CDR2 are SGHNT and YYREEE (reference sequence). This CDR3 is 16 amino acids long. This chain's CDR3 is CASSSGGAPPTDTQYF. Full variable domain (outside the CDR3, taken from reference TRBV5-4 and TRBJ2-3): ETGVTQSPTHLIKTRGQQVTLRCSSQSGHNTVSWYQQALGQGPQFIFQYYREEENGRGNFPPRFSGLQFPNYSSELNVNALELDDSALYLCASSSGGAPPTDTQYFGPGTRLTVL.

The chain employs TRBV20-1 and TRBJ2-7; TCRdb gives TRBD2 as the D gene, but with no DNA this cannot be confirmed. Germline lookup yields CDR1 DFQATT and CDR2 SNEGSKA (reference sequence). The CDR3 has 17 residues. The CDR3 reads CSASPAVLAGANYEQYF.